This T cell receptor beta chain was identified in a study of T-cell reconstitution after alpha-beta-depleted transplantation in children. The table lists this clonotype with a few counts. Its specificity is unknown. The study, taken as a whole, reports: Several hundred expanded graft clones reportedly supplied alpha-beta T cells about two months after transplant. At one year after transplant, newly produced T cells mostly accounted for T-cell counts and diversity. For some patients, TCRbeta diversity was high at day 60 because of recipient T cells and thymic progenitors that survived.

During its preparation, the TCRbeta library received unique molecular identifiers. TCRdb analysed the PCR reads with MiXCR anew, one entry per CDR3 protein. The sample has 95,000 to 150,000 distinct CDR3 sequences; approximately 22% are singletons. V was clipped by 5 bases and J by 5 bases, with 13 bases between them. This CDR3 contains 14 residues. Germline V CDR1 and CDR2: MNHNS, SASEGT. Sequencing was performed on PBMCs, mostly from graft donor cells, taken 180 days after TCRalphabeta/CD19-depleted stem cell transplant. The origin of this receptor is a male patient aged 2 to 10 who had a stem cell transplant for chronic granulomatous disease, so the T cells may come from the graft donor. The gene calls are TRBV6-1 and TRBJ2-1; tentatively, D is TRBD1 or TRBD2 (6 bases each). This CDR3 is CASSPQRGDNEQFF. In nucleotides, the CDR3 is TGTGCCAGCAGTCCCCAGAGGGGGGACAATGAGCAGTTCTTC.